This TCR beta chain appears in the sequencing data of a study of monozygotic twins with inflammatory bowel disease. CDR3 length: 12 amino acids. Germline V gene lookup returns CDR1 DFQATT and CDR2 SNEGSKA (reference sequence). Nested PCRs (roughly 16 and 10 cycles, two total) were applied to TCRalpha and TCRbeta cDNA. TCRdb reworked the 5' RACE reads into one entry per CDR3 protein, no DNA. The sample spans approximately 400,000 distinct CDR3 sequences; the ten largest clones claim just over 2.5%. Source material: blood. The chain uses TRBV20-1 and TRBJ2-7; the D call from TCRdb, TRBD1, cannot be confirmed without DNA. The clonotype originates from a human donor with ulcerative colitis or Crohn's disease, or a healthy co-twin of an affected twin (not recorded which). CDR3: CSKDRGLSEQYF.